This record concerns one TCR beta chain sequence. This record comes from a study of blood T cell repertoires in COVID-19. Those enrolled, adults aged roughly 18 to 100 years, came from about two dozen US areas. Assignment of participants to cohorts was predicated upon participant-reported clinical history. In the original processing: For nucleated cells, counts were estimated from reference gene primer amplification. Method: immunoSEQ multiplex PCR; TCRdb's copy keeps in-frame clones and lacks some. That table is the source of V, J and clone size, and D and trimming were worked out from the DNA. The table shows around 320,000 clones, with nearly 90% occurring only once. Germline CDR1 and CDR2: SGHNT and YYREEE (reference sequence). The length of the CDR3 is 13 residues. Trimming took 1 base from V and 4 from J, leaving 9 bases between them.

J is TRBJ2-7 and V is TRBV5-4; a possible D gene is TRBD2 (5 bases). The clonotype was recovered from a woman between 18 and 30 years old with acute COVID-19. The sequencing input was PBMCs or T cells enriched from blood (not recorded which). CDR3 sequence: CASSLTRGYEQYF. The CDR3 DNA sequence: TGTGCCAGCAGCTTGACTAGAGGATACGAGCAGTACTTC.